The next 26 T cell receptor beta chains were all read from a single sample in a study of blood T cell repertoires in COVID-19. Clones were read by immunoSEQ multiplex PCR, and TCRdb kept only the in-frame ones, dropping some. Of over 90,000 clones in the sample, roughly four fifths were seen once. The sample consisted of peripheral blood. The receptors were gathered from a man aged 50 or older with active or convalescent COVID-19.

This chain joins TRBV7-8 and TRBJ2-3; 8 bases align to TRBD2. Germline V gives CDR1 SGHVS, CDR2 FQNEAQ. V shed 5 bases, J shed 6 bases, and the junction held 13 bases outside the gene matches. The CDR3 extends over 16 amino acids. CDR3 nucleotides: TGTGCCAGCAGCAACTTGGGCGGGGGGTATCTTGATACGCAGTATTTT. Encoded protein: CASSNLGGGYLDTQYF.

This chain links TRBV6-2 or TRBV6-3 with TRBJ1-5, with 9 bases identical to TRBD1. The CDR3 extends over 18 amino acids. After removal of 4 bases from V and 6 bases from J, the junction contained 16 bases not matched to a gene. Germline loops: CDR1 MNHEY, CDR2 SVGEGT. In nucleotides, the CDR3 is TGTGCCAGCAGTTCTCCCAGGACAGGGGATGGTCTACGTCAGCCCCAGCATTTT. This gives the protein CASSSPRTGDGLRQPQHF.

The chain links TRBV3-1 (or the pseudogene TRBV3-2) to TRBJ2-7, with 7 bases fitting TRBD1. This CDR3 region has 14 residues. V was clipped by 5 bases and J by 5 bases; unmatched bases: 9. In germline, CDR1 is LGHDT, CDR2 YNNKEL (reference sequence). CDR3 residues: CASSDIRQGNEQYF. The CDR3 bases are TGTGCCAGCAGCGATATAAGACAGGGTAACGAGCAGTACTTC.

This chain joins TRBV6-5 and TRBJ1-2, with D uncertain. This CDR3 is built from 13 residues. From germline, CDR1 is MNHEY and CDR2 SVGAGI. Trimming removed 6 bases at V and 7 bases at J, with 15 bases between. As DNA, the CDR3 is TGTGCCAGCAGCATAGGAAGTGAGGCTGGCTACACCTTC. Residues: CASSIGSEAGYTF.

This clone was counted between two and nine times. V usage is TRBV4-2 and J usage is TRBJ1-3, with D perhaps matching TRBD1 (6 bases). Germline V gene lookup returns CDR1 LGHNA and CDR2 YNFKEQ. Between the trimmed V and J ends, which lost 6 bases and 0 bases, there was a span of 18 bases. This CDR3 has 17 amino acids. CDR3 nucleotides: TGTGCCAGCAGGAATACAGGGCGGGGGATCTCTGGAAACACCATATATTTT. It translates to CASRNTGRGISGNTIYF.

This chain joins TRBV18 and TRBJ2-6; D ambiguous. V lost 3 bases to trimming and J lost 0 bases, with 6 bases between them. This CDR3 has 15 residues. The germline gives CDR1 KGHSH, CDR2 LQKENI. CDR3 amino acids: CASSPQVSGANVLTF. The CDR3 DNA follows: TGTGCCAGCTCACCCCAGGTCTCTGGGGCCAACGTCCTGACTTTC.

This clone was seen repeatedly, ten times or more. The chain combines TRBV5-4 with TRBJ2-5, with 10 bases that match TRBD1. This CDR3 contains 14 residues. Per germline, CDR1 SGHNT and CDR2 YYREEE (reference sequence). V was clipped by 2 bases and J by 3 bases; unmatched bases: 1. The CDR3 bases are TGTGCCAGCAGCTTCGGGACAGGGGAAGAGACCCAGTACTTC. It specifies CASSFGTGEETQYF.

This sequence joins TRBV2 and TRBJ1-1; 9 bases agree with TRBD1. With V trimmed by 8 bases and J by 4 bases, 11 bases remained unmatched. Germline CDR1 SNHLY, CDR2 FYNNEI. CDR3 length: 15 residues. CDR3 loop: CASQFGQGTGTEAFF. For the CDR3, the DNA is TGTGCCAGCCAATTCGGACAGGGGACGGGCACTGAAGCTTTCTTT.

The chain combines TRBV5-1 with TRBJ2-3; D is undetermined. Trimming stripped 0 bases from V and 3 bases from J, with 8 bases between. The CDR3 covers 14 residues. CDR1 is SGHRS, CDR2 YFSETQ, per germline. The CDR3 sequence: CASSLGGPTDTQYF. The CDR3 DNA follows: TGCGCCAGCAGCTTGGGAGGTCCAACAGATACGCAGTATTTT.

This clone was detected only a few times. The gene calls are TRBV5-1 and TRBJ2-3; no definite D call. V shed 3 bases and J shed 2 bases, with 10 bases lying between them. The CDR3 has 14 amino acids. CDR1 and CDR2 (germline): SGHRS, YFSETQ. The CDR3, as DNA: TGCGCCAGCAGCTCCTTACTTGCCACAGATACGCAGTATTTT. Its translation: CASSSLLATDTQYF.

The chain recombines TRBV11-2 with TRBJ2-3, with 9 bases aligning to TRBD2. With 5 bases clipped from V and 6 bases from J, the junction kept 9 bases outside the gene matches. CDR3 length equals 15 residues. The germline V gene has CDR1 SGHAT and CDR2 FQNNGV. CDR3 in amino acids: CASSALRGGRDTQYF. In nucleotides, the CDR3 is TGTGCCAGCAGCGCCTTGCGGGGGGGCCGCGATACGCAGTATTTT.

The rearrangement joins TRBV28 to TRBJ1-2; the D gene is possibly TRBD1 (5 bases). This CDR3 is 13 amino acids long. Germline V gene data show CDR1 as MDHEN and CDR2 as SYDVKM. Trimming shortened V by 8 bases and J by 7 bases, and 17 bases separated the two germline ends. In nucleotides, the CDR3 is TGTGCCAGCCTACTGCAGGGCTATGGTGGCTACACCTTC. Amino acid sequence: CASLLQGYGGYTF.

This rearrangement joins TRBV3-1 (or the pseudogene TRBV3-2) to TRBJ1-2; TRBD1 matches 8 bases. Germline V gene data show CDR1 as LGHDT and CDR2 as YNNKEL (reference sequence). The CDR3 has 15 residues. With V trimmed by 3 bases and J by 2 bases, 5 bases remained unmatched. The chain's CDR3 is CASSHPGGANYGYTF. The CDR3 nucleotides are TGTGCCAGCAGCCATCCAGGGGGCGCAAACTATGGCTACACCTTC.

The chain carries TRBV6-5 and TRBJ2-7, with 7 positions matching TRBD1. The germline V gene encodes CDR1 MNHEY and CDR2 SVGAGI. The CDR3 is 14 amino acids. J lost 4 bases, V lost 2 bases, and 5 bases had no gene match. The CDR3 DNA reads TGTGCCAGCAGTTACGGCCGGGACAGTTACGAGCAGTACGTC. It is translated as CASSYGRDSYEQYV.

This chain joins TRBV2 and TRBJ1-5; D unresolved. Trimming took 3 bases from V and 1 from J, leaving 7 bases between them. The CDR3 extends over 14 amino acids. The germline CDR1 and CDR2 sequences are SNHLY and FYNNEI. The DNA for the CDR3 is TGTGCCAGCAGTGACACCCAGAGCAATCAGCCCCAGCATTTT. Translated, it gives CASSDTQSNQPQHF.

The rearrangement links TRBV18 to TRBJ2-6; D remains ambiguous. The V gene lost 0 bases and the J gene lost 0 bases, with 3 bases spanning the gap. CDR3 size: 15 residues. The germline CDR1 and CDR2 sequences are KGHSH and LQKENI. The CDR3 is CASSPPNSGANVLTF. CDR3 DNA sequence: TGTGCCAGCTCACCACCCAACTCTGGGGCCAACGTCCTGACTTTC. The complete variable domain, with remaining parts taken from reference TRBV18 and TRBJ2-6, reads NAGVMQNPRHLVRRRGQEARLRCSPMKGHSHVYWYRQLPEEGLKFMVYLQKENIIDESGMPKERFSAEFPKEGPSILRIQQVVRGDSAAYFCASSPPNSGANVLTFGAGSRLTVL.

The chain has TRBV19 and TRBJ1-2, with TRBD1 identical over 10 bases. The length of the CDR3 is 14 residues. The trim removed 5 bases at V and 4 bases at J, leaving 4 bases unmatched. CDR1 and CDR2 from the germline V gene are LNHDA and SQIVND (reference sequence). CDR3 bases: TGTGCCAGTAGTGCGACAGGGGGCGTCTATGGCTACACCTTC. This encodes CASSATGGVYGYTF.

V usage is TRBV6-2 or TRBV6-3 and J usage is TRBJ2-1; TRBD2 agrees at 14 bases. Germline CDR1 MNHEY, CDR2 SVGEGT. V shed 5 bases, J shed 2 bases, and the junction held 2 bases outside the gene matches. The CDR3 runs to 16 residues. The CDR3 protein is CASSGGLAGAYNEQFF. The CDR3 nucleotides read TGTGCCAGCAGTGGGGGACTAGCGGGGGCCTACAATGAGCAGTTCTTC.

This chain joins TRBV29-1 and TRBJ2-3, with TRBD2 identical over 13 bases. Trimming took 7 bases from V and 6 from J; bases not matched to a gene: 10. The CDR3 is made up of 15 amino acids. Germline values: CDR1 SQVTM, CDR2 ANQGSEA. The CDR3 nucleotides read TGCAGCGCAAGACTAGCGGGGGGAAACGAGGATACGCAGTATTTT. This encodes CSARLAGGNEDTQYF.

The chain is built from TRBV9 and TRBJ2-5; 13 bases agree with TRBD2. J gave up 5 bases and V 0 bases, and 4 bases lay outside the gene matches. The CDR3 covers 16 residues. Germline loops: CDR1 SGDLS, CDR2 YYNGEE. The CDR3 DNA follows: TGTGCCAGCAGCGTAGGATGGACTAGCGGGGGTGAGACCCAGTACTTC. This gives the protein CASSVGWTSGGETQYF.

The chain uses TRBV6-5 and TRBJ2-5; D perhaps matches TRBD1 (5 bases). Trimming took off 3 bases at V and 9 bases at J, with 11 bases between the two ends. Germline V CDR1 and CDR2: MNHEY, SVGAGI. The CDR3 spans 12 residues. The CDR3 DNA sequence: TGTGCCAGCAGTTATGCCGGACAATCCCAGTACTTC. This gives the protein CASSYAGQSQYF.

The sample holds one count of this clone. This chain joins TRBV12-3 or TRBV12-4 and TRBJ2-5; 8 bases are a match to TRBD1. The CDR3 is 13 residues long. V was clipped by 6 bases and J by 4 bases; unmatched bases: 4. The CDR3, as DNA: TGTGCCAGCAGATCAGGGGGCGCAGAGACCCAGTACTTC. Its protein is CASRSGGAETQYF.

In its sample, this clone was seen a few times. The chain has TRBV3-1 (or the pseudogene TRBV3-2) and TRBJ1-1, with D perhaps TRBD1 (6 bases). CDR3 length: 14 amino acids. Looked up from germline, CDR1 is LGHDT and CDR2 is YNNKEL (reference sequence). Deletions cut 2 bases from V and 4 bases from J, with 11 bases between. In nucleotides, the CDR3 is TGTGCCAGCAGCCAAACAGGGAGTGGCACTGAAGCTTTCTTT. It specifies CASSQTGSGTEAFF.

The chain joins TRBV4-3 to TRBJ2-1, with 7 bases fitting TRBD2. With V trimmed by 3 bases and J by 7 bases, 15 bases remained unmatched. The length of the CDR3 is 17 residues. Germline-derived CDR1 and CDR2 are LGHNA and YSLEER. In DNA form, the CDR3 reads TGCGCCAGCAGCCACGGATGGACCCGGACTAGGAGTAATGAGCAGTTCTTC. This translates into CASSHGWTRTRSNEQFF.

The chain is built from TRBV3-1 (or the pseudogene TRBV3-2) and TRBJ1-2; the D gene is possibly TRBD1 (6 bases). CDR1 is LGHDT and CDR2 is YNNKEL in the germline V gene (reference sequence). V shed 3 bases and J shed 1 base, with 12 bases lying between them. This CDR3 comprises 15 residues. CDR3 region: CASSHAQGRNYGYTF. CDR3 nucleotide sequence: TGTGCCAGCAGCCATGCACAGGGCCGTAACTATGGCTACACCTTC.

The V and J genes are TRBV27 and TRBJ2-7; TRBD1 aligns across 9 bases. This CDR3 comprises 16 residues. Trimming took 5 bases from V and 0 from J; bases not matched to a gene: 8. The germline CDR1 and CDR2 sequences are MNHEY and SMNVEV (reference sequence). This chain's CDR3 is CASSPGTGKSSYEQYF. CDR3 nucleotides: TGTGCCAGCAGTCCCGGGACAGGGAAAAGCTCCTACGAGCAGTACTTC.